The clone carrying this TCR beta chain was recorded a few times. Antigen unknown. The sample belongs to a study of CD8 T cells in ankylosing spondylitis. General observations from the study: Both synovial fluid and blood in reactive arthritis had previously been reported to carry some motif variants. Made up of under 10 highly homologous variants, a TCR beta motif appeared characteristic of ankylosing spondylitis blood. There was reportedly significant enrichment of clones that were disease-linked in matched ankylosing spondylitis synovial fluid. Disease-linked clones bore a CD8+ phenotype, appearing relatively rarely in peripheral blood.

In TCRdb, the 5' RACE reads were re-called with MiXCR into one record per CDR3 protein. The profile shows 250,000 or so distinct CDR3 sequences, about 11% of them singletons. The CDR3 totals 13 residues. Losses at the gene ends were 10 bases for V and 4 bases for J; bases not matched to a gene: 3. Germline V gene lookup returns CDR1 ENHRY and CDR2 SYGVKD. The chain carries TRBV10-3 and TRBJ2-2, with 10 nucleotides matching TRBD2. The sequenced material came from blood, either unsorted or a sorted T cell fraction (not recorded which). The receptor was derived from a male donor with ankylosing spondylitis or in good health (not recorded which). The CDR3: CATQRGGTGELFF. In DNA, the CDR3 is TGTGCCACTCAGCGGGGGGGCACCGGGGAGCTGTTTTTT.